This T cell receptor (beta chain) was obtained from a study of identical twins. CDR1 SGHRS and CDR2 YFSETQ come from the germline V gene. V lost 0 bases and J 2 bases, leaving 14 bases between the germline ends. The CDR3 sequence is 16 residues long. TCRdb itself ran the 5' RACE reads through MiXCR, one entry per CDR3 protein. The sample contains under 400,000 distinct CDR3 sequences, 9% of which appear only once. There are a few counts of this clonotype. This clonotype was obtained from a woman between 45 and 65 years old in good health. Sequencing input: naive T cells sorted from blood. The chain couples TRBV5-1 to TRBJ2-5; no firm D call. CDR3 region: CASSLAGSSEQETQYF. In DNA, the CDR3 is TGCGCCAGCAGCTTGGCCGGTTCGTCAGAACAAGAGACCCAGTACTTC.